This note documents a single TCR beta chain sequence. Antigen unknown. A much bigger clone sits one base away, suggesting this may be a read error. The source material, RNA transcripts, was used to amplify TCR beta CDR3 regions. HTBI primers drove first-round RT-PCR of the TCR CDR3. MiXCR was run by TCRdb on the multiplex PCR reads, yielding one entry per CDR3 protein. The sample consists of 360,000 or so distinct CDR3 sequences, about 15% of them appearing once. Ophthalmopathy in the patients scored at least 3 on Clinical Activity Score and at least 4 on NOSPECS grade, lasting under 3 months. This sample is drawn from a study of T cells in Graves' hyperthyroidism and ophthalmopathy. On the study more broadly: Peripheral blood was secured at the point of initial diagnosis, before any treatment.

Findings and caveats of the study: Ophthalmopathy, as predicted by the model, came a median approximately 5.9 months after the prediction.

Germline loops: CDR1 DFQATT, CDR2 SNEGSKA (reference sequence). This CDR3 region has 14 residues. V shed 8 bases and J 0 bases; nucleotides not matched to a gene: 3. The clonotype was recovered from a woman in her sixties with Graves' ophthalmopathy. The specimen was blood. This chain joins TRBV20-1 and TRBJ2-6; 8 bases agree with TRBD1. The CDR3 here is CSPGGTSGANVLTF. The CDR3 DNA reads as TGCAGTCCAGGGGGCACCTCTGGGGCCAACGTCCTGACTTTC.